Here is one T cell receptor beta chain with its context. The target antigen is unknown. The sample belongs to a study of graft-versus-host responses after intestinal transplantation. Whole-study context: Transplant recipients had multivisceral, liver-intestinal, or isolated intestinal grafts.

Germline V gene sequence: CDR1 SGHRS, CDR2 YFSETQ. The CDR3 extends over 13 amino acids. V was clipped by 4 bases and J by 7 bases; unmatched bases: 5. General observations from the study: There were GvH clones found in recipient marrow, and some of them appeared first in ileum or blood. Allografts from individuals with graft-donor T cell macrochimerism displayed high graft-versus-host to host-versus-graft clonal ratios. Early after transplant, HvG declines were associated with peak levels of circulating GvH clones.

Data came from immunoSEQ multiplex PCR; TCRdb stores just in-frame clones and leaves some out. The data show around 100,000 clones, roughly nine tenths seen once. The source is a human donor who was the organ donor for an intestinal transplant. The rearrangement links TRBV5-1 to TRBJ1-2; 9 nucleotides agree with TRBD1. The sample here was unstimulated CD4+ T cells sorted from spleen or lymph node cells, taken before transplant. CDR3 loop: CASSMDRGGGYTF. The CDR3 bases are TGCGCCAGCAGCATGGACAGGGGCGGTGGCTACACCTTC.